The 28 T cell receptor beta chains in this list originate from one sample, sequenced in a study of T-cell reconstitution after alpha-beta-depleted transplantation in children (dated by TCRdb to 2016 to 2017). The sample's treatment or condition label, in plain terms: allogeneic hematopoietic cell transplantation with graft depleted of TCRalphabeta T cells and CD19 B cells. The library was made by PCR. This sample was sequenced with an Illumina HiSeq 2500. To normalize quantification of the TCRbeta repertoire, the TCR libraries were built with molecular barcoding that relied on unique molecular identifiers. In TCRdb, the public reads were trimmed at Q25 with fastp and aligned with MiXCR, with productive beta chains retained. Rows matching on CDR3 protein sequence are summarized as one entry with the most common DNA and genes. The sample table lists 200,000 to 250,000 distinct CDR3 sequences, approximately 8.9% of them with a count of one. Together, the top ten hold approximately 6% of the sample.

The sequenced sample was PBMCs, mostly from graft donor cells, obtained 180 days after TCRalphabeta/CD19-depleted stem cell transplant. The receptors derive from a male patient under 18 who had a stem cell transplant for acute lymphoblastic leukemia, so the T cells may come from the graft donor.

This clonotype was seen ten or more times. The chain couples TRBV12-3 or TRBV12-4 to TRBJ1-1, with D possibly being TRBD1 (6 bases). The CDR3 extends over 14 amino acids. Trimming left V 5 bases short and J 1 base short, with 11 bases between. The CDR3 spells CASSPRTANTEAFF. The CDR3, as DNA: TGTGCCAGCAGTCCCCGGACAGCGAACACTGAAGCTTTCTTT.

This clonotype was counted ten times or more. The rearrangement links TRBV4-2 to TRBJ2-7; D remains ambiguous. CDR1 LGHNA and CDR2 YNFKEQ come from the germline V gene. Trimming removed 1 base from V and 4 bases from J, with 8 bases in between. The CDR3 length is 13 residues. The CDR3 protein is CASSQVGLYEQYF. In nucleotides, the CDR3 is TGTGCCAGCAGCCAAGTAGGTCTGTACGAGCAGTACTTC.

This clonotype was seen at least ten times. The CDR3 DNA reads as TGTGCCAGCAGCTTAACTCGTTTCAAGGATGAGCAGTTCTTC. Its translation is CASSLTRFKDEQFF. The V call is TRBV5-5, the J call TRBJ2-1; D is unresolved. V was clipped by 2 bases and J by 8 bases, with 14 bases between them. The CDR3 loop spans 14 amino acids. The germline CDR1 and CDR2 sequences are SGHKS and YYEKEE (reference sequence).

A remark on this clonotype: A much larger clone lies one base from this, so it may be a read error. The genes are TRBV12-3 or TRBV12-4 and TRBJ2-4; D is unclear. This CDR3 has 11 amino acids. V was cut by 3 bases and J by 11 bases, with 8 bases left in between. CDR3 in DNA: TGTGCCAGCAGTTTGTCGCACGTTCAGTACTTC. Translated: CASSLSHVQYF.

This clonotype was recorded at least ten times. The CDR3 reads CASSLGAGVKETQYF. CDR3 bases: TGTGCCAGCAGCTTAGGGGCGGGTGTTAAAGAGACCCAGTACTTC. This chain connects TRBV7-2 to TRBJ2-5; TRBD2 might be the D (5 bases). CDR3 length equals 15 residues. Germline V gives CDR1 SGHTA, CDR2 FQGNSA. The V end was cut by 1 base, the J end by 3 bases, with 12 bases between.

On this clonotype itself: It may be a read error: a sequence one base away is much more abundant. This chain links TRBV5-5 with TRBJ2-5; D gene ambiguous. V was shortened by 3 bases and J by 7 bases, with 13 bases between the two germline ends. Germline assignment: CDR1 SGHKS and CDR2 YYEKEE (reference sequence). CDR3 length equals 13 residues. In DNA, the CDR3 is TGTGCCAGCAGCTCTGAGGACCTGGGGACCCAGTACTTC. Protein product: CASSSEDLGTQYF.

This clonotype was found many times. This sequence joins TRBV12-3 or TRBV12-4 and TRBJ2-2, with 11 bases aligning to TRBD2. V gave up 6 bases and J gave up 1 base; unmatched junction bases: 1. CDR3 length: 15 amino acids. For the CDR3, the DNA is TGTGCCAGCAGAACTAGCGGGGGGAACACCGGGGAGCTGTTTTTT. This codes for CASRTSGGNTGELFF.

This sequence joins TRBV7-9 and TRBJ2-4; D gene unclear. Trimming took 4 bases from V and 0 from J, leaving 16 bases between them. CDR3 size: 17 residues. In germline, CDR1 is SEHNR, CDR2 FQNEAQ (reference sequence). CDR3 amino acids: CASSSPLSVLAKNIQYF. As DNA, the CDR3 is TGTGCCAGCAGCTCCCCTCTCTCGGTACTAGCCAAAAACATTCAGTACTTC. Drawing the rest from reference TRBV7-9 and TRBJ2-4, the complete variable domain is DTGVSQNPRHKITKRGQNVTFRCDPISEHNRLYWYRQTLGQGPEFLTYFQNEAQLEKSRLLSDRFSAERPKGSFSTLEIQRTEQGDSAMYLCASSSPLSVLAKNIQYFGAGTRLSVL.

In its sample, this clonotype was seen many times. The rearrangement uses TRBV29-1 and TRBJ2-6; no reliable D call. Germline CDR1 is SQVTM and CDR2 is ANQGSEA. This CDR3 spans 14 amino acids. Trimming removed 1 base from V and 4 bases from J, with 8 bases in between. The CDR3 loop is CSVEGVEGANVLTF. The CDR3 nucleotides read TGCAGCGTTGAAGGGGTGGAAGGGGCCAACGTCCTGACTTTC.

This clonotype was detected ten times or more. V and J are TRBV24-1 and TRBJ1-5; TRBD1 matches 7 bases. Germline assignment: CDR1 KGHDR and CDR2 SFDVKD. Trimming cost V 3 bases and J 3 bases; bases outside gene matches: 7. The CDR3 is 16 amino acids. The DNA of the CDR3 is TGTGCCACCAGTGATCCAGCCACAGGGGCCAATCAGCCCCAGCATTTT. Its protein product is CATSDPATGANQPQHF.

Ten or more counts support this clonotype. V gene TRBV6-5 combines with J gene TRBJ2-1; 8 nucleotides align to TRBD2. J gave up 10 bases and V 2 bases, and 7 bases lay outside the gene matches. This CDR3 has 14 amino acids. The germline V gene has CDR1 MNHEY and CDR2 SVGAGI. As DNA, the CDR3 is TGTGCCAGCAGTTACCCGGCGGGGGGACGAGAGCAGTTCTTC. As protein: CASSYPAGGREQFF.

Many counts were recorded for this clonotype. The chain uses TRBV6-5 and TRBJ1-2; maybe TRBD1 (6 bases). V lost 0 bases to trimming and J lost 7 bases, with 15 bases between them. Germline CDR1 reads MNHEY; CDR2 reads SVGAGI. The CDR3 contains 15 residues. The CDR3 DNA is TGTGCCAGCAGTTACTCGAATGGGGCAGGGGTTGGCTACACCTTC. Amino acid sequence: CASSYSNGAGVGYTF.

In the case of this clonotype: This may stem from a read error, because a much larger clone lies one nucleotide away. The chain uses TRBV12-3 or TRBV12-4 and TRBJ1-2, with D perhaps TRBD1 (5 bases). The CDR3 consists of 14 residues. Trimming removed 7 bases at V and 4 bases at J, with 16 bases between. CDR3 nucleotide sequence: TGTGCCAGCATGGGGGTGAGAGTCCGCTATGGCTACACCTTC. It codes for CASMGVRVRYGYTF.

In its sample, this clonotype was seen many times. This chain joins TRBV3-1 and TRBJ2-7; 8 positions match TRBD1. This CDR3 has 15 residues. In germline, CDR1 is LGHDT, CDR2 YNNKEL (reference sequence). Unmatched junction bases numbered 8, after V lost 4 bases and J lost 3 bases. The CDR3 reads CASSRTGTGNYEQYF. In nucleotides, the CDR3 is TGTGCCAGCAGCCGAACCGGGACAGGTAACTACGAGCAGTACTTC.

Of note for this clonotype: A much more abundant neighbour one base away suggests this may be a read error. The chain carries TRBV20-1 and TRBJ1-1; D is unresolved. Germline CDR1 reads DFQATT; CDR2 reads SNEGSKA (reference sequence). This CDR3 spans 14 amino acids. CDR3 DNA sequence: TGCAGTGCTGGAGAGGGAGCCATGAACACTGAAGCTTTCTTT. Its translation: CSAGEGAMNTEAFF.

The chain joins TRBV29-1 to TRBJ2-7; 8 nucleotides match TRBD1. Germline V gene lookup returns CDR1 SQVTM and CDR2 ANQGSEA. This CDR3 contains 12 residues. Trimming at V came to 6 bases and at J to 7 bases, leaving 8 bases not matched to a gene. The chain's CDR3 is CSVGQVTREQYF. In DNA, the CDR3 is TGCAGCGTGGGACAGGTCACTAGAGAGCAGTACTTC.

This clonotype was recorded many times. The chain employs TRBV7-9 and TRBJ2-3, with D uncertain. Germline CDR1 and CDR2: SEHNR and FQNEAQ (reference sequence). V lost 5 bases and J 15 bases, leaving 6 bases between the germline ends. The CDR3 consists of 8 residues. In DNA, the CDR3 is TGTGCCAGCAGCCCAAATTATTTT. It specifies CASSPNYF.

This clonotype was counted many times. This chain connects TRBV6-4 to TRBJ2-1; 9 positions match TRBD2. V shed 4 bases and J 3 bases; nucleotides not matched to a gene: 4. Germline CDR1 is MRHNA and CDR2 is SNTAGT. The CDR3 totals 15 residues. CDR3 amino acids: CASSAIAGVYNEQFF. The CDR3 region has the DNA TGTGCCAGCAGTGCCATAGCGGGAGTCTACAATGAGCAGTTCTTC.

This clonotype was counted many times. The rearrangement links TRBV27 to TRBJ2-7; D possibly corresponds to TRBD2 (6 bases). The CDR3 spans 13 residues. Trimming left V 4 bases short and J 1 base short, with 8 bases between. Germline V lookup: CDR1 MNHEY, CDR2 SMNVEV (reference sequence). The CDR3 DNA sequence: TGTGCCAGCAGTTCGGGACTTTCCTACGAGCAGTACTTC. It codes for CASSSGLSYEQYF.

The chain uses TRBV19 and TRBJ1-1, with D perhaps matching TRBD1 (5 bases). The CDR3 is 14 residues long. Germline CDR1 and CDR2: LNHDA and SQIVND (reference sequence). The germline V and J ends were trimmed by 3 bases and 5 bases, with 13 bases remaining between them. The CDR3 DNA reads TGTGCCAGTAGTATTGGGGGAGTCGGGACTGAAGCTTTCTTT. Its translation is CASSIGGVGTEAFF.

This clonotype was seen at least ten times. The chain recombines TRBV14 with TRBJ2-3; 7 positions match TRBD1. The trim removed 2 bases at V and 2 bases at J, leaving 7 bases unmatched. CDR1 and CDR2 (germline): SGHDN, FVKESK. This CDR3 is built from 16 residues. CDR3 in amino acids: CASSQSRTGLTDTQYF. CDR3 in DNA: TGTGCCAGCAGCCAATCCCGGACAGGACTCACAGATACGCAGTATTTT.

The table lists this clonotype with many counts. For the CDR3, the DNA is TGTGCCACCAGCACTAAGACTGTGGTAACCGGGGAGCTGTTTTTT. This translates into CATSTKTVVTGELFF. V and J are TRBV15 and TRBJ2-2; D gene unclear. The CDR3 loop spans 15 amino acids. V was clipped by 4 bases and J by 5 bases, with 14 bases between them. Germline V gene lookup returns CDR1 LNHNV and CDR2 YYDKDF (reference sequence).

This clonotype has ten or more counts. The chain uses TRBV5-5 and TRBJ2-3, with D tentatively TRBD1 (5 bases). Germline assignment: CDR1 SGHKS and CDR2 YYEKEE (reference sequence). Trimming took off 4 bases at V and 5 bases at J, with 14 bases between the two ends. The CDR3 is made up of 14 amino acids. CDR3 amino acids: CASSPARRVDTQYF. CDR3 bases: TGTGCCAGCAGCCCAGCTCGCAGGGTAGATACGCAGTATTTT. The full variable domain, in which reference TRBV5-5 and TRBJ2-3 provide the parts outside the CDR3, is DAGVTQSPTHLIKTRGQQVTLRCSPISGHKSVSWYQQVLGQGPQFIFQYYEKEERGRGNFPDRFSARQFPNYSSELNVNALLLGDSALYLCASSPARRVDTQYFGPGTRLTVL.

Ten or more counts support this clonotype. The V gene is TRBV4-2, the J gene TRBJ2-2; D uncertain. This CDR3 has 14 amino acids. The germline V and J ends were trimmed by 1 base and 1 base, with 4 bases remaining between them. CDR1 is LGHNA and CDR2 is YNFKEQ in the germline V gene. The CDR3 here is CASSQGQNTGELFF. DNA for the CDR3: TGTGCCAGCAGCCAAGGACAGAACACCGGGGAGCTGTTTTTT.

This clonotype has a handful of counts. The genes are TRBV28 and TRBJ2-3; weak D call: TRBD1 (6 bases). The CDR3 covers 15 residues. Germline V lookup: CDR1 MDHEN, CDR2 SYDVKM. The ends were cut back, 5 bases at V and 1 base at J, with 13 bases in the middle. The chain's CDR3 is CASSRYRAGTDTQYF. CDR3 nucleotide sequence: TGTGCCAGCAGTAGATACAGGGCCGGCACAGATACGCAGTATTTT. Drawing the rest from reference TRBV28 and TRBJ2-3, the complete variable domain is DVKVTQSSRYLVKRTGEKVFLECVQDMDHENMFWYRQDPGLGLRLIYFSYDVKMKEKGDIPEGYSVSREKKERFSLILESASTNQTSMYLCASSRYRAGTDTQYFGPGTRLTVL.

This clonotype appeared many times. In DNA, the CDR3 is TGCGCCAGCAGCCAAGATATTGGAGCGGGGGGGCGTGGAGATACGCAGTATTTT. Its protein product is CASSQDIGAGGRGDTQYF. The V call is TRBV4-3, the J call TRBJ2-3; TRBD2 aligns across 10 bases. The ends lost 0 bases at V and 5 bases at J; junction bases unmatched: 11. The CDR3 totals 18 residues. Per the germline V gene, CDR1 is LGHNA and CDR2 is YSLEER.

This clonotype was counted many times. This chain connects TRBV12-3 or TRBV12-4 to TRBJ2-5; D tentatively fits TRBD1 or TRBD2 (7 bases each). CDR3 length: 14 residues. The V gene lost 7 bases and the J gene lost 4 bases, with 16 bases spanning the gap. Here the CDR3 reads CASNNQGGRETQYF. The CDR3 DNA is TGTGCCAGCAATAATCAGGGGGGGAGAGAGACCCAGTACTTC.

This clonotype has ten or more counts. The rearrangement uses TRBV4-2 and TRBJ2-5, with D perhaps assigned TRBD1 or TRBD2 (5 bases each). Germline CDR1 LGHNA, CDR2 YNFKEQ. The V gene lost 4 bases and the J gene lost 5 bases, with 14 bases spanning the gap. The CDR3 has 14 amino acids. The CDR3 protein is CASSLSKGDETQYF. CDR3 DNA sequence: TGTGCCAGCAGCCTTTCCAAAGGGGACGAGACCCAGTACTTC.